The 19 T cell receptor beta chains reported below all come from one sample, sequenced in a study of vaccination effects on CD4 cells after COVID-19. Using immunoSEQ multiplex PCR, the repertoire was profiled, and TCRdb retains in-frame clones only, with some absent. The sample lists 25,000 to 40,000 clones; 65% were seen once. Peptide-pool stimulation followed by sequencing identified expanded antigen-specific CD4+ clonotypes in the ViraFEST assay. Following culture for approximately ten days, CD4+ T cells were isolated. Participants were given two doses of BNT162b2 or mRNA-1273 vaccine. These receptors' targets are unknown. Sample: CD4+ T cells from PBMCs cultured with SARS-CoV-2 spike peptides, taken after COVID-19 vaccination. These receptors came from a human donor who received a COVID-19 vaccine.

This clone was observed a few times. The chain carries TRBV7-9 and TRBJ1-2; D ambiguous. The germline V gene has CDR1 SEHNR and CDR2 FQNEAQ (reference sequence). V dropped 5 bases and J dropped 4 bases, with 14 bases sitting between them. CDR3 length equals 14 residues. CDR3 nucleotide sequence: TGTGCCAGCAGCCCGGACGAAGTAAGCTATGGCTACACCTTC. This gives the protein CASSPDEVSYGYTF.

The rearrangement uses TRBV24-1 and TRBJ2-1; tentatively, D is TRBD1 (6 bases). CDR1 KGHDR and CDR2 SFDVKD come from the germline V gene. CDR3 length equals 17 residues. V gave up 4 bases and J gave up 0 bases, with 15 bases separating them. CDR3 bases: TGTGCCACCAGTGACCCAACAACAGGGAGCTCCTACAATGAGCAGTTCTTC. Protein product: CATSDPTTGSSYNEQFF.

The chain combines TRBV2 with TRBJ2-3, with D possibly TRBD1 on 6 matching bases. Germline V lookup: CDR1 SNHLY, CDR2 FYNNEI. Trimming took off 6 bases at V and 4 bases at J, with 11 bases between the two ends. This CDR3 has 13 amino acids. In nucleotides, the CDR3 is TGTGCCAGCAGCCCAGGGGACGCAGATACGCAGTATTTT. Translated: CASSPGDADTQYF.

This clone has only a few counts. The CDR3 DNA reads TGTGCCAGCAGCGCTAGCTCCTACGAGCAGTACTTC. Translating it yields CASSASSYEQYF. V usage is TRBV9 and J usage is TRBJ2-7; D is uncertain. The CDR3 consists of 12 residues. V was shortened by 3 bases and J by 0 bases, with 4 bases between the two germline ends. From germline, CDR1 is SGDLS and CDR2 YYNGEE.

In its sample, this clone was seen a few times. This chain joins TRBV7-7 and TRBJ1-5; D unclear. V shed 1 base and J shed 5 bases, with 6 bases lying between them. The germline V gene has CDR1 SSHAT and CDR2 FNYEAQ (reference sequence). CDR3 length: 13 residues. The CDR3 DNA reads TGTGCCAGCAGCTTAGGTCCGGATCAGCCCCAGCATTTT. It codes for CASSLGPDQPQHF.

The rearrangement uses TRBV5-6 and TRBJ1-4; TRBD1 aligns across 7 bases. Trimming at V came to 2 bases and at J to 8 bases, leaving 12 bases not matched to a gene. Germline assignment: CDR1 SGHDT and CDR2 YYEEEE. There are 16 residues in the CDR3. CDR3 in DNA: TGTGCCAGCAGCTTCGGAATTGACAGGGTGGAGGAAAAACTGTTTTTT. This encodes CASSFGIDRVEEKLFF.

The chain is built from TRBV5-6 and TRBJ2-7; D is perhaps TRBD1 (6 bases). CDR1 SGHDT and CDR2 YYEEEE come from the germline V gene. The CDR3 is made up of 15 amino acids. Trimming took off 0 bases at V and 0 bases at J, with 10 bases between the two ends. CDR3 region: CASSLGQGISYEQYF. CDR3 in DNA: TGTGCCAGCAGCTTGGGGCAGGGGATCTCCTACGAGCAGTACTTC.

The V call is TRBV3-1 (or the pseudogene TRBV3-2), the J call TRBJ2-1; TRBD2 is a possible D gene (5 bases). This CDR3 has 16 amino acids. Germline V CDR1 and CDR2: LGHDT, YNNKEL (reference sequence). Trimming removed 1 base from V and 3 bases from J, with 13 bases in between. The CDR3 DNA is TGTGCCAGCAGCCAAGGTCAGCGGCTATTCTACAATGAGCAGTTCTTC. Translating it yields CASSQGQRLFYNEQFF.

This clone has a handful of counts. V gene TRBV11-3 combines with J gene TRBJ1-6, with D maybe TRBD1 (6 bases). V was trimmed by 2 bases and J by 9 bases, leaving 14 bases between them. CDR1 is SGHNT, CDR2 YENEEA, per germline. The CDR3 totals 15 residues. The CDR3 spells CASSLSGQPPSPLHF. The CDR3 DNA follows: TGTGCCAGCAGCTTATCTGGACAGCCACCTTCACCCCTCCACTTT. The full variable domain, its missing parts supplied by reference TRBV11-3 and TRBJ1-6, is EAGVVQSPRYKIIEKKQPVAFWCNPISGHNTLYWYLQNLGQGPELLIRYENEEAVDDSQLPKDRFSAERLKGVDSTLKIQPAELGDSAVYLCASSLSGQPPSPLHFGNGTRLTVT.

The chain has TRBV11-3 and TRBJ2-2; D is undetermined. This CDR3 spans 15 amino acids. In germline, CDR1 is SGHNT, CDR2 YENEEA. The germline V and J ends were trimmed by 5 bases and 4 bases, with 14 bases remaining between them. Written as DNA, the CDR3 is TGTGCCAGCAGCCCCTCGTGGGGTGTCACCGGGGAGCTGTTTTTT. This codes for CASSPSWGVTGELFF. Supplemented by reference TRBV11-3 and TRBJ2-2, the full variable domain reads EAGVVQSPRYKIIEKKQPVAFWCNPISGHNTLYWYLQNLGQGPELLIRYENEEAVDDSQLPKDRFSAERLKGVDSTLKIQPAELGDSAVYLCASSPSWGVTGELFFGEGSRLTVL.

The chain is built from TRBV30 and TRBJ2-5; perhaps TRBD1 as D (6 bases). The V and J ends lost 1 base and 4 bases respectively, with 10 bases between them. The CDR3 totals 13 residues. CDR1 and CDR2 (germline): GTSNPN, SVGIG (reference sequence). The DNA for the CDR3 is TGTGCCTGGAGTGGGACAGTTTTAGAGACCCAGTACTTC. Translating it yields CAWSGTVLETQYF.

This clone was detected once. This CDR3 reads CASSFRRFGYGYTF. In DNA, the CDR3 is TGTGCCAGCAGTTTCCGGAGGTTTGGCTATGGCTACACCTTC. This chain links TRBV28 with TRBJ1-2; no reliable D call. The V gene's germline CDR1 is MDHEN and CDR2 SYDVKM. The CDR3 sequence is 14 residues long. Trimming cost V 3 bases and J 4 bases, with 12 bases left between them.

The rearrangement uses TRBV6-4 and TRBJ1-1; the D is unclear. Germline V gives CDR1 MRHNA, CDR2 SNTAGT. The CDR3 has 13 amino acids. V was shortened by 0 bases and J by 1 base, with 3 bases between the two germline ends. The CDR3 is CASSDSENTEAFF. CDR3 bases: TGTGCCAGCAGTGACTCGGAGAACACTGAAGCTTTCTTT.

This clone was found once. The chain employs TRBV13 and TRBJ1-1; no definite D call. Trimming stripped 2 bases from V and 5 bases from J, with 12 bases between. This CDR3 is 14 amino acids long. CDR1 is PRHDT, CDR2 FYEKMQ, per germline (reference sequence). In nucleotides, the CDR3 is TGTGCCAGCAGCTTACCTCTGCGGGGAACTGAAGCTTTCTTT. The encoded protein is CASSLPLRGTEAFF.

The chain combines TRBV18 with TRBJ1-1; tentatively, D is TRBD1 (6 bases). The CDR3 sequence is 16 residues long. Trimming pared 2 bases from V and 5 bases from J, leaving 18 bases between. CDR1 and CDR2 from the germline V gene are KGHSH and LQKENI. CDR3: CASSPSAGVGRTEAFF. The CDR3 coding sequence is TGTGCCAGCTCACCATCGGCAGGGGTGGGGCGGACTGAAGCTTTCTTT.

The chain combines TRBV19 with TRBJ2-1; unclear D gene. CDR1 and CDR2 from the germline V gene are LNHDA and SQIVND (reference sequence). V lost 4 bases and J 0 bases, leaving 7 bases between the germline ends. The CDR3 length is 14 residues. Written as DNA, the CDR3 is TGTGCCAGTAGTAAGGACCCCTCCTACAATGAGCAGTTCTTC. Its protein is CASSKDPSYNEQFF.

This clone was seen only once. The chain carries TRBV5-1 and TRBJ1-6; D unclear. V was trimmed by 0 bases and J by 7 bases, leaving 11 bases between them. This CDR3 is 15 amino acids long. CDR1 and CDR2 (germline): SGHRS, YFSETQ. Here the CDR3 reads CASSLGGSLNSPLHF. DNA for the CDR3: TGCGCCAGCAGCTTGGGAGGCAGCTTGAATTCACCCCTCCACTTT.

V is TRBV10-2 and J is TRBJ1-2; TRBD1 is a possible D gene (5 bases). The V gene lost 2 bases and the J gene lost 3 bases, with 13 bases spanning the gap. The CDR3 runs to 15 residues. Germline V gives CDR1 WSHSY, CDR2 SAAADI. The CDR3 DNA reads TGCGCCAGCAGTGAGCGGCAGGGTGGGGACTATGGCTACACCTTC. It yields the protein CASSERQGGDYGYTF.

The chain uses TRBV11-2 and TRBJ2-1; TRBD2 is a possible D gene (7 bases). CDR3 length: 14 amino acids. Germline lookup yields CDR1 SGHAT and CDR2 FQNNGV. Trimming left V 4 bases short and J 10 bases short, with 17 bases between. Here the CDR3 reads CASSSVGGLGEQFF. The CDR3, as DNA: TGTGCCAGCAGCTCCGTGGGGGGGCTCGGGGAGCAGTTCTTC.